Below are 7 T cell receptor beta chains sequenced from a single sample in a study of blood T cell repertoires in COVID-19 (dated by TCRdb to the early 2020s). Receptor libraries were prepared by the immunoSEQ multiplex PCR assay. This is the immuneACCESS table as TCRdb keeps it, with only in-frame sequences that have V and J called. A part of the clones is gone; compared with another copy, unresolved V genes explain less than half, and the rest is unexplained. The sample includes 330,000 or so clones, with 88% observed a single time. Jointly, the top ten make up more than 5% of the sample. The sample consisted of PBMCs or T cells enriched from blood (not recorded which). The origin of the receptors is a man aged 25 to 40 who had recovered from COVID-19.

This clone was observed a single time. The rearrangement uses TRBV9 and TRBJ2-5; 9 nucleotides agree with TRBD1. The CDR3 has 14 amino acids. The germline CDR1 and CDR2 sequences are SGDLS and YYNGEE. J was trimmed by 5 bases and V by 3 bases; bases with no gene match: 5. The CDR3 spells CASSAPGTGETQYF. The CDR3 DNA reads as TGTGCCAGCAGCGCTCCCGGGACAGGGGAGACCCAGTACTTC. The complete variable domain, with remaining parts taken from reference TRBV9 and TRBJ2-5, reads DSGVTQTPKHLITATGQRVTLRCSPRSGDLSVYWYQQSLDQGLQFLIQYYNGEERAKGNILERFSAQQFPDLHSELNLSSLELGDSALYFCASSAPGTGETQYFGPGTRLLVL.

The chain uses TRBV28 and TRBJ2-3, with 11 bases identical to TRBD2. V shed 1 base and J 3 bases; nucleotides not matched to a gene: 12. The CDR3 is made up of 19 amino acids. The germline V gene has CDR1 MDHEN and CDR2 SYDVKM. The CDR3 reads CASSLFGDGGTSGTDTQYF. The DNA of the CDR3 is TGTGCCAGCAGTTTATTTGGGGATGGTGGGACTAGCGGAACAGATACGCAGTATTTT.

This clone was detected only a few times. V usage is TRBV6-4 and J usage is TRBJ2-3; maybe TRBD2 (6 bases). With 4 bases removed from V and 3 bases from J, the gap between germline ends came to 14 bases. The CDR3 is 15 residues long. Per the germline V gene, CDR1 is MRHNA and CDR2 is SNTAGT. As DNA, the CDR3 is TGTGCCAGCAGTGTATCGTCCCTAGCGACAGATACGCAGTATTTT. It translates to CASSVSSLATDTQYF.

V gene TRBV11-2 combines with J gene TRBJ2-2, with TRBD1 as a possible D gene (5 bases). Looked up from germline, CDR1 is SGHAT and CDR2 is FQNNGV. The CDR3 consists of 15 residues. Trimming took off 8 bases at V and 0 bases at J, with 13 bases between the two ends. The CDR3 spells CASGDQGPNTGELFF. The CDR3 bases are TGTGCCAGCGGCGACCAGGGCCCGAACACCGGGGAGCTGTTTTTT. The full variable domain, with the rest looked up from reference TRBV11-2 and TRBJ2-2, is EAGVAQSPRYKIIEKRQSVAFWCNPISGHATLYWYQQILGQGPKLLIQFQNNGVVDDSQLPKDRFSAERLKGVDSTLKIQPAKLEDSAVYLCASGDQGPNTGELFFGEGSRLTVL.

The CDR3 is CASMRTASYEQYF. The CDR3 DNA reads as TGTGCCAGCATGAGGACAGCCTCCTACGAGCAGTACTTC. The chain uses TRBV21-1 and TRBJ2-7; the table calls TRBD1, which could not be checked here. TRBV21-1 is reported as a pseudogene. The CDR3 has 13 residues.

The chain uses TRBV30 and TRBJ1-3; 7 bases map to TRBD1. Germline V gene data show CDR1 as GTSNPN and CDR2 as SVGIG (reference sequence). The CDR3 covers 12 residues. Trimming at V came to 8 bases and at J to 9 bases, leaving 10 bases not matched to a gene. The DNA for the CDR3 is TGTGCCAAGGAGGGGGACAGAGGCACCATATATTTT. Translation gives CAKEGDRGTIYF.

This clone appeared a few times. The J gene is TRBJ1-5, the V gene TRBV19; 7 positions match TRBD1. This CDR3 region has 18 residues. Unmatched junction bases numbered 11, after V lost 3 bases and J lost 0 bases. Germline lookup yields CDR1 LNHDA and CDR2 SQIVND (reference sequence). CDR3 nucleotide sequence: TGTGCCAGTAGTATTGTCCAGGGGGGCCACAATAGCAATCAGCCCCAGCATTTT. Translating it yields CASSIVQGGHNSNQPQHF.